These T cell receptor beta chains were read from a single sample in a study of T cell changes during pregnancy in multiple sclerosis. TCRdb keeps only in-frame clones here, not all; method: immunoSEQ multiplex PCR. This table holds 45,000 to 70,000 clones, 92% found once. The sequenced sample was peripheral blood, obtained in the third trimester of pregnancy. The source of these receptors is a female donor in good health, enrolled as a control in a pregnancy study. Both conserved end residues are part of each CDR3. A D gene is named only where the DNA matches it firmly. Not every row has a clone size; where given, it reads once, few, many or a size class.

D	V	J	size	CDR3	DNA
TRBD1	TRBV7-9	TRBJ1-2	-	CASSRTGDGYTF	TGTGCCAGCAGCCGAACAGGGGATGGCTACACCTTC
-	TRBV4-3	TRBJ1-5	-	CASSQVWGEGQPQHF	TGCGCCAGCAGCCAAGTATGGGGAGAAGGACAGCCCCAGCATTTT
-	TRBV29-1	TRBJ1-1	-	CSVHVHWSLNTEAFF	TGCAGCGTTCACGTACATTGGAGTTTGAACACTGAAGCTTTCTTT
TRBD1	TRBV28	TRBJ1-1	-	CASTGQGNTEAFF	TGTGCCAGCACAGGACAGGGGAACACTGAAGCTTTCTTT
TRBD2	TRBV7-9	TRBJ2-7	-	CASSLEASGSLQYF	TGTGCCAGCAGCTTAGAAGCTAGCGGGAGTCTGCAGTACTTC
-	TRBV9	TRBJ2-1	-	CASSPRLMTVNNEQFF	TGTGCCAGCAGCCCCCGGTTAATGACAGTAAACAATGAGCAGTTCTTC
-	TRBV27	TRBJ2-3	-	CASSRWEVTDTQYF	TGTGCCAGCAGTAGGTGGGAGGTCACAGATACGCAGTATTTT
TRBD2	TRBV9	TRBJ2-3	-	CASSVLAGRQDTQYF	TGTGCCAGCAGCGTTTTAGCGGGGAGGCAAGATACGCAGTATTTT
TRBD2	TRBV7-2	TRBJ2-1	-	CASTELDYGGLHYNEQFF	TGTGCCAGTACCGAGTTGGATTATGGGGGACTACACTACAATGAGCAGTTCTTC
TRBD1	TRBV7-2	TRBJ1-5	-	CASSSGQGGRGNQPQHF	TGTGCCAGCAGCTCTGGACAGGGAGGAAGGGGCAATCAGCCCCAGCATTTT
-	TRBV4-1	TRBJ2-5	-	CASSQELAQETQYF	TGCGCCAGCAGCCAAGAATTGGCTCAAGAGACCCAGTACTTC
TRBD1	TRBV28	TRBJ1-5	-	CASLSLIHGTGGGNQPQHF	TGTGCCAGCCTTAGTCTTATTCACGGGACAGGGGGCGGCAATCAGCCCCAGCATTTT
-	TRBV15	TRBJ1-2	once	CATSRVQNYGYTF	TGTGCCACCAGCAGAGTACAGAACTATGGCTACACCTTC
-	TRBV19	TRBJ1-2	once	CASSIGSGNYGYTF	TGTGCCAGTAGTATAGGTTCGGGGAACTATGGCTACACCTTC
TRBD1	TRBV18	TRBJ2-7	-	CASSPDRGSADEQYF	TGTGCCAGCTCACCAGACAGGGGTTCGGCGGACGAGCAGTACTTC
TRBD1	TRBV19	TRBJ2-7	-	CASSGGQGVLYEQYF	TGTGCCAGTAGTGGGGGACAGGGGGTTCTCTACGAGCAGTACTTC
TRBD2	TRBV7-2	TRBJ2-7	-	CASSHIHPIAGVSYEQYF	TGTGCCAGCAGCCATATTCATCCTATAGCGGGAGTATCCTACGAGCAGTACTTC
-	TRBV18	TRBJ2-3	-	CASSPTGTDTQYF	TGTGCCAGCTCACCAACGGGCACAGATACGCAGTATTTT
-	TRBV19	TRBJ2-2	once	CASTPGPRELFF	TGTGCCAGTACCCCCGGTCCTAGGGAGCTGTTTTTT
TRBD2	TRBV25-1	TRBJ2-5	-	CASSEFGGRAGEETQYF	TGTGCCAGCAGTGAATTCGGCGGGAGGGCCGGGGAAGAGACCCAGTACTTC
-	TRBV6-1	TRBJ2-3	-	CASSEASRAGDTQYF	TGTGCCAGCAGTGAAGCATCCAGGGCTGGAGATACGCAGTATTTT
TRBD1	TRBV2	TRBJ1-1	-	CASQDREYSEAFF	TGTGCCAGCCAGGACAGGGAATATAGTGAAGCTTTCTTT
-	TRBV7-9	TRBJ1-1	-	CASSFEGVGTEAFF	TGTGCCAGCAGTTTCGAGGGCGTGGGCACTGAAGCTTTCTTT
TRBD1	TRBV6-5	TRBJ2-7	-	CASSRQGGTYEQYF	TGTGCCAGCAGTCGACAGGGGGGAACCTACGAGCAGTACTTC
-	TRBV28	TRBJ2-2	-	CASSLGGDTGELFF	TGTGCCAGCAGTTTAGGCGGTGACACCGGGGAGCTGTTTTTT
-	TRBV5-1	TRBJ2-3	-	CASSWGLPTDTQYF	TGCGCCAGCAGCTGGGGACTTCCGACAGATACGCAGTATTTT
-	TRBV7-2	TRBJ2-7	-	CASSLGWGDTAEQYF	TGTGCCAGCAGCTTAGGTTGGGGAGACACAGCCGAGCAGTACTTC
TRBD1	TRBV7-9	TRBJ2-1	-	CASSFGTGGIYEQFF	TGTGCCAGCAGCTTCGGGACAGGGGGCATTTATGAGCAGTTCTTC
TRBD1	TRBV11-2	TRBJ2-1	-	CASNQDRVRNEQFF	TGTGCCAGCAACCAGGACAGGGTTAGAAATGAGCAGTTCTTC
TRBD2	TRBV14	TRBJ2-4	-	CASSQGGSGRAGAKNIQYF	TGTGCCAGCAGCCAAGGGGGTAGCGGGAGGGCCGGAGCCAAAAACATTCAGTACTTC
-	TRBV5-6	TRBJ1-1	-	CASSFQGSGGAEAFF	TGTGCCAGCAGCTTTCAGGGTAGCGGGGGCGCTGAAGCTTTCTTT
-	TRBV7-2	TRBJ2-1	-	CASSLNSYNEQFF	TGTGCCAGCAGCTTAAACAGCTACAATGAGCAGTTCTTC
TRBD1	TRBV30	TRBJ1-5	-	CAWSPGQGQPQHF	TGTGCCTGGAGTCCGGGACAGGGCCAGCCCCAGCATTTT
-	TRBV9	TRBJ2-1	-	CASSDGASSYNEQFF	TGTGCCAGCAGCGACGGAGCTAGCTCCTACAATGAGCAGTTCTTC
TRBD2	TRBV10-3	TRBJ2-7	-	CAILSAGGEQYF	TGTGCCATCCTGTCAGCGGGGGGCGAGCAGTACTTC
-	TRBV4-3	TRBJ1-3	-	CASSQDPGVGNTIYF	TGCGCCAGCAGCCAAGATCCAGGGGTTGGAAACACCATATATTTT
TRBD2	TRBV9	TRBJ2-3	-	CASSVELADSTDTQYF	TGTGCCAGCAGCGTAGAACTAGCGGATAGCACAGATACGCAGTATTTT
-	TRBV2	TRBJ2-1	-	CASSGTIYNEQFF	TGTGCCAGCAGCGGGACAATCTACAATGAGCAGTTCTTC
-	TRBV28	TRBJ2-7	-	CASSAPGFSYEQYF	TGTGCCAGCAGTGCGCCCGGTTTTTCCTACGAGCAGTACTTC
-	TRBV6-1	TRBJ1-2	-	CASSAMVIRDPHTLDYGYTF	TGTGCCAGCAGTGCCATGGTTATCCGGGATCCACATACCTTGGACTATGGCTACACCTTC
TRBD2	TRBV11-3	TRBJ2-1	-	CASSPRLAGRNYNEQFF	TGTGCCAGCAGCCCACGCCTAGCGGGACGAAACTACAATGAGCAGTTCTTC
-	TRBV7-9	TRBJ1-5	-	CASSLQGKGDQPQHF	TGTGCCAGCAGCTTGCAGGGTAAGGGGGATCAGCCCCAGCATTTT
-	TRBV5-3	TRBJ2-7	-	CARSHRYRYEQYF	TGTGCCAGAAGCCACAGATACCGATACGAGCAGTACTTC
-	TRBV29-1	TRBJ2-5	-	CSVDRPLWITQYF	TGCAGCGTTGACAGGCCTCTTTGGATTACCCAGTACTTC
-	TRBV6-1	TRBJ2-6	once	CASSTDSSGANVLTF	TGTGCCAGCAGTACGGACAGCTCTGGGGCCAACGTCCTGACTTTC
-	TRBV7-7	TRBJ2-2	once	CAKGEGAGELFF	TGTGCCAAAGGGGAAGGGGCCGGGGAGCTGTTTTTT
TRBD1	TRBV7-2	TRBJ1-1	-	CASSSRTGVSTEAFF	TGTGCCAGCAGCTCCCGGACAGGGGTCTCCACTGAAGCTTTCTTT
TRBD2	TRBV28	TRBJ2-1	-	CASSSRPGLETDEQFF	TGTGCCAGCAGTTCGCGACCGGGACTAGAGACGGATGAGCAGTTCTTC
-	TRBV19	TRBJ2-3	-	CASSSYTDTQYF	TGTGCCAGTAGTTCCTACACAGATACGCAGTATTTT
-	TRBV7-2	TRBJ2-5	-	CASSLGVRETQYF	TGTGCCAGCAGCTTAGGAGTCCGGGAGACCCAGTACTTC
-	TRBV10-2	TRBJ2-3	-	CASTSADTQYF	TGCGCCAGCACCTCCGCAGATACGCAGTATTTT
-	TRBV15	TRBJ2-7	-	CATSSLTSYEQYF	TGTGCCACCAGCAGTCTCACTTCCTACGAGCAGTACTTC
TRBD2	TRBV29-1	TRBJ2-2	-	CSVEGGSGIAGELFF	TGCAGCGTTGAAGGGGGTAGCGGGATAGCCGGGGAGCTGTTTTTT
-	TRBV5-1	TRBJ1-2	-	CASSLSTGRNYGYTF	TGCGCCAGCAGCTTGTCCACAGGGCGCAACTATGGCTACACCTTC